The present T cell receptor (beta chain) was sequenced within a study of T cell changes during pregnancy in multiple sclerosis. Profiling relied on immunoSEQ multiplex PCR, and the TCRdb table lists in-frame clones only, not all of them. The top ten hold about 0.8% of the sample, which has 50,000 to 60,000 clones, 91% seen once. The CDR3 loop spans 15 amino acids. V was pared by 3 bases and J by 3 bases, with 15 bases between. Per the germline V gene, CDR1 is SGHTA and CDR2 is FQGNSA. The chain recombines TRBV7-2 with TRBJ2-7, with D tentatively TRBD1 (6 bases). This sequence was found in a female donor with multiple sclerosis, enrolled in a pregnancy study. Sample: CD4+ T cells from peripheral blood mononuclear cells, taken in the first trimester of pregnancy. DNA of the CDR3: TGTGCCAGCAGCTTCGTAGGAACAGGGAGCTACGAGCAGTACTTC. Its translation is CASSFVGTGSYEQYF.